These 12 T cell receptor beta chains share one sample of origin, sequenced in a study of T cells in women clearing cervical HPV infection. Some clones are missing from TCRdb's copy, which holds only in-frame ones; the method was immunoSEQ multiplex PCR. This sample's table reports tens of thousands of clones. Sequenced sample: blood buffy coat. These receptors all come from a woman between 18 and 69 years old with a cervical HPV16 infection that either progressed to CIN3+ or cleared (not recorded which).

Points on this clone: Sequencing ends 3 residues short of the CDR3 end; the germline J gene provides the rest. V and J are TRBV20-1 and TRBJ2-1; no reliable D call. The CDR3 spans 13 residues. From germline, CDR1 is DFQATT and CDR2 SNEGSKA (reference sequence). Between the trimmed V and J ends, which lost 1 base and 8 bases, there was a span of 12 bases. The CDR3 bases that were read are TGCAGTGCTAGAGGTATTATAAACTATGAG. Residues: CSARGIINYE. The whole CDR3 sequence reads CSARGIINYEQFF.

With respect to this clone: The read terminates 3 residues ahead of where the CDR3 ends, so the germline J gene completes it. The chain carries TRBV20-1 and TRBJ2-1, with a possible D match to TRBD2 (6 bases). The CDR3 consists of 16 residues. Germline V gene data show CDR1 as DFQATT and CDR2 as SNEGSKA (reference sequence). With 0 bases removed from V and 0 bases from J, the gap between germline ends came to 12 bases. The sequenced CDR3 bases are TGCAGTGCTAGAGATTGGAGGGGAAGCTCCTACAATGAG. This translates into CSARDWRGSSYNE. The full CDR3 is CSARDWRGSSYNEQFF.

Details on this clone: With the read ending 3 residues before the CDR3 end, the germline J gene is used to fill in that end. This chain uses TRBV20-1 with TRBJ1-6; 7 bases match TRBD1. The CDR3 contains 15 residues. Germline CDR1 is DFQATT and CDR2 is SNEGSKA (reference sequence). The trim removed 3 bases at V and 5 bases at J, leaving 7 bases unmatched. The CDR3 protein is CSASSGQNDNSPLHF. CDR3 DNA, as far as it was read: TGCAGTGCTAGCTCGGGACAGAACGATAATTCACCC.

Regarding this clone: Read data end 3 residues before the CDR3 end; the end is taken from the germline J gene. J is TRBJ1-2 and V is TRBV5-1, with 8 bases lining up with TRBD1. Germline CDR1 reads SGHRS; CDR2 reads YFSETQ. The CDR3 is 17 amino acids. After removal of 0 bases from V and 3 bases from J, the junction contained 10 bases not matched to a gene. CDR3 protein: CASSLDQGAKMYYGYTF. The CDR3 bases that were read are TGCGCCAGCAGCTTGGATCAGGGGGCGAAGATGTACTATGGC.

Remarks on this clone: The read terminates 3 residues ahead of where the CDR3 ends, so the germline J gene completes it. The chain combines TRBV7-6 with TRBJ1-5; TRBD1 matches at 7 bases. The CDR3 sequence is 14 residues long. V trimming: 5 bases; J trimming: 9 bases; junction bases outside the gene matches: 10. Germline V gene sequence: CDR1 SGHVS, CDR2 FNYEAQ. Here the CDR3 reads CASSPSLQGPPQHF. The part of the CDR3 DNA that was read is TGTGCCAGCAGCCCCTCCCTACAGGGGCCGCCC. Together with reference TRBV7-6 and TRBJ1-5, the CDR3 gives the full variable domain: GAGVSQSPRYKVTKRGQDVALRCDPISGHVSLYWYRQALGQGPEFLTYFNYEAQQDKSGLPNDRFSAERPEGSISTLTIQRTEQRDSAMYRCASSPSLQGPPQHFGDGTRLSIL.

A remark on this clone: The junction differs from germline at one of its ends, possibly a read error. The sequenced fragment ends 3 residues before the CDR3 boundary, so the rest is inferred from the germline J gene. V usage is TRBV5-6 and J usage is TRBJ2-3; 8 bases line up with TRBD1. The CDR3 runs to 15 residues. Germline assignment: CDR1 SGHDT and CDR2 YYEEEE. CDR3 DNA, as far as it was read: TGTGCCAGCAGCTTGGGGACAGGGACGACAGAGACG. It encodes CASSLGTGTTET. The entire CDR3 protein reads CASSLGTGTTETQYF.

For this clone: The missing CDR3 end, 3 residues past where the read stops, is filled in from the germline J gene. The chain uses TRBV19 and TRBJ2-7, with 8 bases identical to TRBD1. Germline loops: CDR1 LNHDA, CDR2 SQIVND (reference sequence). This CDR3 has 15 residues. Losses at the gene ends were 5 bases for V and 3 bases for J; bases not matched to a gene: 9. The sequenced CDR3 bases are TGTGCCAGTAGTGGCCGCAGGGGGCTTCGCTACGAG. Protein sequence: CASSGRRGLRYE. The whole CDR3 region reads CASSGRRGLRYEQYF.

Worth noting for this clone: The read ends 3 residues early relative to the CDR3; the germline J gene fills the gap. Different DNA sequences within this sample yield the same CDR3. The chain uses TRBV10-3 and TRBJ2-2, with 13 bases identical to TRBD2. This CDR3 is 19 amino acids long. CDR1 and CDR2 from the germline V gene are ENHRY and SYGVKD. Trimming cost V 6 bases and J 2 bases; bases outside gene matches: 12. CDR3 amino acids: CAISPLLGLAGHNTGELFF. The covered CDR3 bases are TGTGCCATCAGCCCTCTCCTGGGACTAGCGGGGCACAACACCGGGGAG.

A note on this clone: The read ends 3 residues before the CDR3 terminus; that terminus is restored from the germline J gene. V usage is TRBV20-1 and J usage is TRBJ2-5; tentatively, D is TRBD1 (6 bases). The V gene's germline CDR1 is DFQATT and CDR2 SNEGSKA (reference sequence). The CDR3 contains 13 residues. V dropped 6 bases and J dropped 2 bases, with 13 bases sitting between them. CDR3 in amino acids: CSARGVPQETQYF. Incomplete CDR3 DNA: TGCAGTGCCAGGGGAGTGCCGCAAGAGACC.

The sequenced part of the CDR3 DNA is TGTGCCAGCAGTTTAGCACGTACAGGGTCACCC. The encoded protein is CASSLARTGSP. The CDR3 in full is CASSLARTGSPLHF. The chain couples TRBV12-3 or TRBV12-4 to TRBJ1-6, with D perhaps TRBD1 (6 bases). The sequenced fragment ends 3 residues before the CDR3 boundary, so the rest is inferred from the germline J gene. The CDR3 contains 14 residues. V lost 0 bases and J 10 bases, leaving 10 bases between the germline ends.

Comments on this clone: Coverage ceases 3 residues before the CDR3 finishes, and the germline J gene fills in the end. This chain joins TRBV5-1 and TRBJ2-3; 8 bases align to TRBD1. Germline CDR1 and CDR2: SGHRS and YFSETQ. This CDR3 comprises 15 residues. CDR3 DNA, as far as it was read: TGCGCCAGCAGCTCAACGACAGGGGACAATCAGCCG. Translating it yields CASSSTTGDNQP. The full CDR3 protein reads CASSSTTGDNQPQYF.

As for this clone: The read terminates 3 residues ahead of where the CDR3 ends, so the germline J gene completes it. The chain recombines TRBV7-9 with TRBJ2-7, with 7 bases fitting TRBD2. This CDR3 spans 13 amino acids. Germline assignment: CDR1 SEHNR and CDR2 FQNEAQ (reference sequence). V was clipped by 5 bases and J by 3 bases; unmatched bases: 4. The CDR3 sequence: CASSPGGGYEQYF. CDR3 DNA, as far as it was read: TGTGCCAGCAGCCCCGGCGGGGGCTACGAG.